The next 20 T cell receptor beta chains were all read from a single sample in a study of T cells in Graves' hyperthyroidism and ophthalmopathy. RNA transcripts served as the template for amplifying TCR beta CDR3 regions. During a first-round RT-PCR of the TCR CDR3, the HTBI primer set was used. TCRdb re-derived calls from the multiplex PCR reads in MiXCR, one entry per CDR3 protein. Of roughly 640,000 distinct CDR3 sequences in the sample, 16% were seen once. Sequenced sample: blood. The receptors stem from a woman in her 40s with Graves' ophthalmopathy.

This clonotype was observed many times. V usage is TRBV6-1 and J usage is TRBJ2-3; TRBD2 agrees at 7 bases. CDR1 and CDR2 from the germline V gene are MNHNS and SASEGT. The CDR3 consists of 16 residues. Trimming removed 5 bases from V and 3 bases from J; junction bases left unmatched: 11. CDR3: CASSLRGSVFTDTQYF. The CDR3 bases are TGTGCCAGCAGTTTGCGCGGGAGTGTCTTTACAGATACGCAGTATTTT.

The chain joins TRBV6-9 to TRBJ2-5, with 12 bases fitting TRBD2. After removal of 4 bases from V and 0 bases from J, the junction contained 12 bases not matched to a gene. CDR3 length: 19 amino acids. Germline loops: CDR1 MNHGY, CDR2 SVAAGI. The CDR3 coding sequence is TGTGCCAGCAGTTTCCTAGCGGGAGGGACTAATAAGTACCAAGAGACCCAGTACTTC. Protein sequence: CASSFLAGGTNKYQETQYF.

The sample holds one count of this clonotype. The chain links TRBV7-2 to TRBJ1-2; D is ambiguous. This CDR3 spans 13 amino acids. Germline V gene lookup returns CDR1 SGHTA and CDR2 FQGNSA. V lost 2 bases to trimming and J lost 8 bases, with 12 bases between them. The CDR3 loop is CASSLQPLGGYTF. The CDR3 DNA reads TGTGCCAGCAGCTTACAGCCCCTCGGGGGCTACACCTTC.

This clonotype was counted between two and nine times. This CDR3 reads CASSPPPHTRPDTQYF. CDR3 bases: TGTGCCAGCAGCCCCCCCCCCCACACCCGGCCAGATACGCAGTATTTT. The gene calls are TRBV11-2 and TRBJ2-3; D unclear. Germline values: CDR1 SGHAT, CDR2 FQNNGV. The CDR3 totals 16 residues. The V end was cut by 5 bases, the J end by 4 bases, with 19 bases between.

In its sample, this clonotype was seen many times. The chain uses TRBV6-1 and TRBJ2-5; 7 positions agree with TRBD1. CDR1 MNHNS and CDR2 SASEGT come from the germline V gene. The CDR3 spans 18 residues. The junction had 17 bases not matched to a gene; V was cut back by 2 bases and J by 5 bases. CDR3 coding DNA: TGTGCCAGCAGTGAACGCGATGAACAGGGGCCCCTCTGGGAGACCCAGTACTTC. Translated, it gives CASSERDEQGPLWETQYF.

This chain joins TRBV6-1 and TRBJ2-3; D is possibly TRBD2 (6 bases). CDR1 and CDR2 from the germline V gene are MNHNS and SASEGT. There are 14 residues in the CDR3. V was clipped by 7 bases and J by 1 base, with 12 bases between them. CDR3 sequence (DNA): TGTGCCAGCAATCGTGGCGGGGGCACAGATACGCAGTATTTT. Translation: CASNRGGGTDTQYF.

This chain joins TRBV4-1 and TRBJ2-1; D unclear. This CDR3 contains 15 residues. Germline CDR1 reads MGHRA; CDR2 reads YSYEKL. The V gene lost 0 bases and the J gene lost 7 bases, with 13 bases spanning the gap. This CDR3 is CASSQDPHAANEQFF. CDR3 DNA sequence: TGCGCCAGCAGCCAAGATCCTCACGCGGCGAATGAGCAGTTCTTC.

This clonotype was picked up many times. V usage is TRBV6-6 and J usage is TRBJ2-5; 9 bases agree with TRBD1. Germline values: CDR1 MNHNY, CDR2 SVGAGI (reference sequence). The junction had 22 bases not matched to a gene; V was cut back by 3 bases and J by 5 bases. The CDR3 is 20 amino acids. The CDR3 sequence: CASSYSGSASGQGVQETQYF. The DNA of the CDR3 is TGTGCCAGCAGTTATTCGGGTTCGGCCTCGGGACAGGGCGTACAGGAGACCCAGTACTTC.

This clonotype was detected a few times. The genes are TRBV7-2 and TRBJ2-1; 7 nucleotides match TRBD1. This CDR3 is built from 16 residues. V was clipped by 3 bases and J by 0 bases; unmatched bases: 5. CDR1 and CDR2 (germline): SGHTA, FQGNSA. CDR3: CASSFKGARSYNEQFF. In nucleotides, the CDR3 is TGTGCCAGCAGCTTCAAGGGGGCCCGCTCCTACAATGAGCAGTTCTTC.

The chain joins TRBV7-9 to TRBJ1-4; D uncertain. Germline CDR1 reads SEHNR; CDR2 reads FQNEAQ (reference sequence). CDR3 length: 14 amino acids. V was clipped by 6 bases and J by 6 bases, with 14 bases between them. In DNA form, the CDR3 reads TGTGCCAGCAGTCCCCCCGGAGACGATGAAAAACTGTTTTTT. This sequence encodes CASSPPGDDEKLFF. Full variable domain (remainder filled in from reference TRBV7-9 and TRBJ1-4): DTGVSQNPRHKITKRGQNVTFRCDPISEHNRLYWYRQTLGQGPEFLTYFQNEAQLEKSRLLSDRFSAERPKGSFSTLEIQRTEQGDSAMYLCASSPPGDDEKLFFGSGTQLSVL.

In its sample, this clonotype was seen many times. The V and J genes are TRBV18 and TRBJ2-7; 8 bases match TRBD2. Germline CDR1 KGHSH, CDR2 LQKENI. The CDR3 consists of 14 residues. Trimming cost V 5 bases and J 2 bases; bases outside gene matches: 5. CDR3 bases: TGTGCCAGCTCAAGGCGGGAGGAAACCTACGAGCAGTACTTC. Translated: CASSRREETYEQYF.

The V gene is TRBV20-1, the J gene TRBJ2-4, with no clear D. Between the trimmed V and J ends, which lost 6 bases and 14 bases, there was a span of 17 bases. There are 11 residues in the CDR3. Germline loops: CDR1 DFQATT, CDR2 SNEGSKA (reference sequence). DNA of the CDR3: TGCAGTGCCACCACCACTTTGACGGAGTACTTC. It is translated as CSATTTLTEYF.

At least ten counts were recorded for this clonotype. This rearrangement joins TRBV5-1 to TRBJ2-3; perhaps D is TRBD1 or TRBD2 (5 bases each). The ends were cut back, 1 base at V and 0 bases at J, with 9 bases in the middle. This CDR3 is 15 amino acids long. The germline V gene encodes CDR1 SGHRS and CDR2 YFSETQ. CDR3 sequence reads: CASSLSGRSTDTQYF. In DNA form, the CDR3 reads TGCGCCAGCAGCTTGTCGGGACGGAGCACAGATACGCAGTATTTT.

This clonotype was detected only a few times. This chain uses TRBV5-6 with TRBJ2-7, with D perhaps TRBD1 or TRBD2 (6 bases each). V was shortened by 5 bases and J by 5 bases, with 20 bases between the two germline ends. Per the germline V gene, CDR1 is SGHDT and CDR2 is YYEEEE. CDR3 length equals 15 residues. The CDR3 bases are TGTGCCAGCAGTTTCGGAGGGGGTCGAACTCACGAGCAGTACTTC. Its protein product is CASSFGGGRTHEQYF.

This clonotype was seen ten or more times. V gene TRBV6-1 combines with J gene TRBJ1-1; possible D gene TRBD1, 6 bases. Trimming left V 3 bases short and J 3 bases short, with 14 bases between. Germline V gene data show CDR1 as MNHNS and CDR2 as SASEGT. The CDR3 spans 15 residues. The CDR3 nucleotides are TGTGCCAGCAGTGACCGGGGGCGTGCGGACACTGAAGCTTTCTTT. This gives the protein CASSDRGRADTEAFF.

This clonotype turned up a few times. The rearrangement links TRBV5-1 to TRBJ2-6; D unresolved. V was cut by 2 bases and J by 0 bases, with 9 bases left in between. Germline V lookup: CDR1 SGHRS, CDR2 YFSETQ. CDR3 length equals 16 residues. This CDR3 reads CASSFIPSSGANVLTF. The CDR3 DNA is TGCGCCAGCAGCTTCATCCCATCCTCTGGGGCCAACGTCCTGACTTTC.

The chain is built from TRBV6-1 and TRBJ2-5; D uncertain. The CDR3 is 15 residues long. V shed 5 bases and J shed 5 bases, with 18 bases lying between them. Germline CDR1 is MNHNS and CDR2 is SASEGT. CDR3 region: CASSSWTGSMETQYF. CDR3 DNA sequence: TGTGCCAGCAGTTCCTGGACGGGTTCGATGGAGACCCAGTACTTC.

The chain recombines TRBV2 with TRBJ2-2; 8 positions match TRBD1. Germline V gene data show CDR1 as SNHLY and CDR2 as FYNNEI. Trimming at V came to 3 bases and at J to 4 bases, leaving 7 bases not matched to a gene. The CDR3 totals 16 residues. The CDR3 protein is CASSEPGQDATGELFF. CDR3 nucleotide sequence: TGTGCCAGCAGTGAGCCGGGACAGGACGCCACCGGGGAGCTGTTTTTT.

This clonotype showed up many times. V gene TRBV20-1 combines with J gene TRBJ2-7, with 12 bases matching TRBD2. Germline CDR1 DFQATT, CDR2 SNEGSKA (reference sequence). The CDR3 has 14 residues. After removal of 7 bases from V and 4 bases from J, the junction contained 8 bases not matched to a gene. The CDR3 DNA follows: TGCAGTGTACGACTAGCGGGAGTAGATTACGAGCAGTACTTC. Translating it yields CSVRLAGVDYEQYF.

This clonotype was observed a few times. V and J are TRBV20-1 and TRBJ2-4, with a possible D match to TRBD1 (6 bases). This CDR3 comprises 15 residues. Germline V CDR1 and CDR2: DFQATT, SNEGSKA (reference sequence). Trimming cost V 6 bases and J 0 bases, with 15 bases left between them. CDR3 coding DNA: TGCAGTGCAGCGACAGGCGGACTAGCCAAAAACATTCAGTACTTC. Amino acid sequence: CSAATGGLAKNIQYF.